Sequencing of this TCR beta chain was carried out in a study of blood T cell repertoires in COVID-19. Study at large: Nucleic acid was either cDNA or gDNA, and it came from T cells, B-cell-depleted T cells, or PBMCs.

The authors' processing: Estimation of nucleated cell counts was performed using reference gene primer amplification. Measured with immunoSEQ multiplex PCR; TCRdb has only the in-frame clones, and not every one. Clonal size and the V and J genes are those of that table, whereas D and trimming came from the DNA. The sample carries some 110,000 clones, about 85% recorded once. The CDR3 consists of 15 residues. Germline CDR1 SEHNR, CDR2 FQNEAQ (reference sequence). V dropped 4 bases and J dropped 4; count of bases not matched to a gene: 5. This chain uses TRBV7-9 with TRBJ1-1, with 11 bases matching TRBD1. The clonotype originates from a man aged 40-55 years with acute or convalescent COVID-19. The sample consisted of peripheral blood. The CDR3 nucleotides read TGTGCCAGCAGCTCCGGACAGGGGGCTAGCACTGAAGCTTTCTTT. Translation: CASSSGQGASTEAFF.